The 14 T cell receptor beta chains listed next were all sequenced from one sample in a study of T-cell memory formation after mild COVID-19. MiXCR, applied by TCRdb to the 5' RACE reads, yields one record per CDR3 protein. The repertoire holds roughly 240,000 distinct CDR3 sequences, around 15% seen once, with 22% in the top ten. The sample consisted of PBMCs or a T cell subset sorted from them (not recorded which). These receptors were obtained from a young man who had mild COVID-19 (a few samples of this study predate the infection). Cell type and time point are not known.

The sample holds a few counts of this clonotype. The chain uses TRBV4-1 and TRBJ2-5; D might be TRBD1 (7 bases). V was shortened by 1 base and J by 5 bases, with 17 bases between the two germline ends. The CDR3 contains 16 residues. The germline gives CDR1 MGHRA, CDR2 YSYEKL. CDR3 loop: CASSQGTGLRDETQYF. The CDR3 DNA follows: TGCGCCAGCAGCCAAGGGACAGGCTTGCGGGATGAGACCCAGTACTTC.

This clonotype appeared a few times. The genes are TRBV18 and TRBJ1-1, with D unresolved. The V gene's germline CDR1 is KGHSH and CDR2 LQKENI. This CDR3 spans 15 amino acids. The V and J ends lost 3 bases and 4 bases respectively, with 15 bases between them. The CDR3, as DNA: TGTGCCAGCTCACCCTCGTCATACAGAGGCACTGAAGCTTTCTTT. This gives the protein CASSPSSYRGTEAFF.

The sample holds a few counts of this clonotype. V and J are TRBV14 and TRBJ2-7, with D maybe TRBD1 (6 bases). V was pared by 1 base and J by 7 bases, with 20 bases between. Germline lookup yields CDR1 SGHDN and CDR2 FVKESK. CDR3 length: 16 amino acids. The CDR3 coding sequence is TGTGCCAGCAGCCAAGTTAAGCAGGGGCCTTTCAGGGAGCAGTACTTC. Its translation is CASSQVKQGPFREQYF.

This clonotype was observed a handful of times. The rearrangement uses TRBV7-9 and TRBJ2-2; 7 bases match TRBD1. V shed 4 bases, J shed 8 bases, and the junction held 10 bases outside the gene matches. Germline-derived CDR1 and CDR2 are SEHNR and FQNEAQ (reference sequence). The CDR3 sequence is 15 residues long. CDR3 region: CASSSPGQRTGELFF. In DNA, the CDR3 is TGTGCCAGCAGCTCACCGGGACAGAGAACGGGGGAGCTGTTTTTT.

This clonotype was counted only a few times. V is TRBV27 and J is TRBJ2-3; possibly TRBD1 for D (7 bases). V dropped 2 bases and J dropped 7 bases, with 10 bases sitting between them. Per germline, CDR1 MNHEY and CDR2 SMNVEV (reference sequence). The CDR3 length is 13 residues. CDR3 region: CASSLQGGNTQYF. The CDR3 nucleotides are TGTGCCAGCAGTTTACAGGGGGGAAATACGCAGTATTTT.

This clonotype was counted only a few times. This rearrangement joins TRBV18 to TRBJ2-3; tentative D call: TRBD2 (5 bases). The V and J ends lost 0 bases and 0 bases respectively, with 13 bases between them. Germline V gene sequence: CDR1 KGHSH, CDR2 LQKENI. CDR3 size: 17 residues. The CDR3 spells CASSPPGPGVSTDTQYF. CDR3 bases: TGTGCCAGCTCACCACCTGGCCCCGGGGTTAGCACAGATACGCAGTATTTT.

This chain connects TRBV6-5 to TRBJ1-5; unclear D gene. The CDR3 is 14 residues long. In germline, CDR1 is MNHEY, CDR2 SVGAGI. V gave up 2 bases and J gave up 4 bases, with 9 bases separating them. In nucleotides, the CDR3 is TGTGCCAGCAGTTACCTCGGACTAAATCAGCCCCAGCATTTT. Protein product: CASSYLGLNQPQHF.

The chain uses TRBV7-2 and TRBJ2-4; D gene unclear. The V end was cut by 4 bases, the J end by 0 bases, with 10 bases between. This CDR3 has 15 amino acids. Looked up from germline, CDR1 is SGHTA and CDR2 is FQGNSA. The CDR3 nucleotides read TGTGCCAGCAGCTCAGATACACTAGCCAAAAACATTCAGTACTTC. This gives the protein CASSSDTLAKNIQYF.

This clonotype occurred a few times. The CDR3 protein is CASIQTENTGELFF. CDR3 in DNA: TGTGCCAGCATACAGACAGAGAACACCGGGGAGCTGTTTTTT. This rearrangement joins TRBV18 to TRBJ2-2; D might be TRBD1 (5 bases). V gave up 8 bases and J gave up 1 base, with 11 bases separating them. This CDR3 is 14 amino acids long. Germline V gene sequence: CDR1 KGHSH, CDR2 LQKENI.

This clonotype was detected a few times. The chain carries TRBV19 and TRBJ2-1; 14 nucleotides align to TRBD2. The CDR3 is made up of 17 amino acids. V was clipped by 4 bases and J by 9 bases; unmatched bases: 11. Looked up from germline, CDR1 is LNHDA and CDR2 is SQIVND (reference sequence). CDR3 DNA: TGTGCCAGTAGTAGCCCCCGGACTAGCGGGGGGTACGGTGAGCAGTTCTTC. This sequence encodes CASSSPRTSGGYGEQFF.

CDR3 DNA: TGCGCCAGCAGCCAAGTTCGGCAGGGCACTGAAGCTTTCTTT. Residues: CASSQVRQGTEAFF. V usage is TRBV4-1 and J usage is TRBJ1-1, with D maybe TRBD1 (5 bases). CDR3 length equals 14 residues. Trimming shortened V by 1 base and J by 4 bases, and 10 bases separated the two germline ends. Germline V lookup: CDR1 MGHRA, CDR2 YSYEKL.

By sample fraction, this clonotype is medium-sized. The genes are TRBV10-3 and TRBJ2-3; D uncertain. CDR1 and CDR2 from the germline V gene are ENHRY and SYGVKD. Trimming removed 0 bases at V and 2 bases at J, with 3 bases between. The CDR3 consists of 13 residues. The CDR3, as DNA: TGTGCCATCAGTGAGTCGGACACAGATACGCAGTATTTT. This translates into CAISESDTDTQYF.

In DNA form, the CDR3 reads TGCGCCAGCAGCCCAGATAGCGGGGGAACCTACGAGCAGTACTTC. The encoded protein is CASSPDSGGTYEQYF. The rearrangement joins TRBV4-3 to TRBJ2-7; 9 bases agree with TRBD2. CDR1 is LGHNA, CDR2 YSLEER, per germline. The CDR3 is 15 residues long. Trimming took 4 bases from V and 2 from J; bases not matched to a gene: 6.

This clonotype was picked up a small number of times. This sequence joins TRBV24-1 and TRBJ1-1, with 7 nucleotides matching TRBD1. The CDR3 runs to 15 residues. The trim removed 3 bases at V and 5 bases at J, leaving 8 bases unmatched. Germline values: CDR1 KGHDR, CDR2 SFDVKD. The CDR3 sequence is CATSDPRQGGTEAFF. The CDR3 bases are TGTGCCACCAGTGATCCCCGACAGGGAGGAACTGAAGCTTTCTTT.